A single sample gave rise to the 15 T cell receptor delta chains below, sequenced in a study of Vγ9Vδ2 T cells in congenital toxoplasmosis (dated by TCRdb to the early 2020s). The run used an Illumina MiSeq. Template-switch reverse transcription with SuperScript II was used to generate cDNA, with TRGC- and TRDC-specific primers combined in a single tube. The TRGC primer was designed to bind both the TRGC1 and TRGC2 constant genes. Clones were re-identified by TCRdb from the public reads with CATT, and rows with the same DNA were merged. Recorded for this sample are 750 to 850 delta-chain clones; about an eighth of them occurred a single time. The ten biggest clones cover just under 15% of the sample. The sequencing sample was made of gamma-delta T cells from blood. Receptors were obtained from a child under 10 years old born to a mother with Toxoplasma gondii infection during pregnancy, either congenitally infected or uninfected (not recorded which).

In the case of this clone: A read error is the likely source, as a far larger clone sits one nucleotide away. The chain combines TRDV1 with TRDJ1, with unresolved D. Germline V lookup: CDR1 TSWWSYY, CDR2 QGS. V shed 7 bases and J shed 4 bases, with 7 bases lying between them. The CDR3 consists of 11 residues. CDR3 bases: TGTGCTCTTGTGTGGAGCGATAAACTCATCTTT. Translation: CALVWSDKLIF.

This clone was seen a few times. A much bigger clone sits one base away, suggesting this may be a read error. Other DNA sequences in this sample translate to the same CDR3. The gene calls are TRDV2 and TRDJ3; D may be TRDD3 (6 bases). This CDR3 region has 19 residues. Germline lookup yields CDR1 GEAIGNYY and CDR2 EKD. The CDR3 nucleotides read TGTGCCTGTAACACCGTAGGGGATCAAAGCTCCTGGGACACCCGACAGATGTTTTTC. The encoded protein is CACNTVGDQSSWDTRQMFF.

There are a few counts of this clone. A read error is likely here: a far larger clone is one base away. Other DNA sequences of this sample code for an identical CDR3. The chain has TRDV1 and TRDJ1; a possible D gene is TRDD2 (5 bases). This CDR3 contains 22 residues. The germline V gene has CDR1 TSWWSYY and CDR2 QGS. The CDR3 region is CALGEGVNLPSQPRWYTDKLIF. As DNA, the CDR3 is TGTGCTCTTGGGGAAGGGGTCAACCTACCGAGTCAACCCCGGTGGTACACCGACAAACTCATCTTT.

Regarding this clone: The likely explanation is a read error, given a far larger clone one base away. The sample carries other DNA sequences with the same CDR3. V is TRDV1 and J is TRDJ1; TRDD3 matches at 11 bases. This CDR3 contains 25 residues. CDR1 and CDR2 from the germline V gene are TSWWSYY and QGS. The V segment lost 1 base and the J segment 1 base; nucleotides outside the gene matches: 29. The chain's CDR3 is CALGEPSFPTGGYARRSNFTDKLIF. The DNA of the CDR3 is TGTGCTCTTGGGGAACCAAGTTTCCCCACTGGGGGATATGCGAGGAGGAGTAACTTCACCGATAAACTCATCTTT.

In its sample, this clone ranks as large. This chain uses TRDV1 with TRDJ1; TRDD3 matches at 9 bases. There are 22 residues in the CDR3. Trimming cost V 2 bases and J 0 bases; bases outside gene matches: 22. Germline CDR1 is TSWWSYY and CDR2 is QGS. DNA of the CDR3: TGTGCTCTTGGGGAATTAGGGTCTGGTGGTACTCGGGGATACGGGAACACCGATAAACTCATCTTT. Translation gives CALGELGSGGTRGYGNTDKLIF.

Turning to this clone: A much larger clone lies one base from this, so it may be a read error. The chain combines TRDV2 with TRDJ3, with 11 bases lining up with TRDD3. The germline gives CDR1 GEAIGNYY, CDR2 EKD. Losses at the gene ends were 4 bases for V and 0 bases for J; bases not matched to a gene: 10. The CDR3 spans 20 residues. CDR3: CACDTIVGDTSSWDTRQMFF. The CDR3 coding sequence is TGTGCCTGTGATACGATAGTGGGGGATACGAGCTCCTGGGACACCCGACAGATGTTTTTC.

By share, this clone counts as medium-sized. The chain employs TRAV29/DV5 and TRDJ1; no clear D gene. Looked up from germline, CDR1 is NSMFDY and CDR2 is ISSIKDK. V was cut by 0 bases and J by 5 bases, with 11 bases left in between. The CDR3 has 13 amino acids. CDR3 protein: CAASAWATDKLIF. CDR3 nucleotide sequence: TGTGCAGCAAGCGCATGGGCTACGGATAAACTCATCTTT.

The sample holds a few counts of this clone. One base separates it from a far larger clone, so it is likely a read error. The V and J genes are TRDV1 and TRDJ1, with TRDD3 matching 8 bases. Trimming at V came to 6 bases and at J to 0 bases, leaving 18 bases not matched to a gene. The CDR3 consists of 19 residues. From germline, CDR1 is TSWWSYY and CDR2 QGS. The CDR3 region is CALGSPSALTGGYTDKLIF. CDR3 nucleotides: TGTGCTCTTGGATCCCCCTCTGCCCTTACTGGGGGGTACACCGATAAACTCATCTTT.

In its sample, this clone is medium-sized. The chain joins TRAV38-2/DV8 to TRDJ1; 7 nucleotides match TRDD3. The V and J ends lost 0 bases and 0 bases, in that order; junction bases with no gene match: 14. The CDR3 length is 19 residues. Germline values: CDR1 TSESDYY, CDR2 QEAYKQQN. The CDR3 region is CAYRSAGGWGFLYTDKLIF. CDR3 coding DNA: TGTGCTTATAGGAGCGCAGGGGGCTGGGGGTTTCTTTACACCGATAAACTCATCTTT.

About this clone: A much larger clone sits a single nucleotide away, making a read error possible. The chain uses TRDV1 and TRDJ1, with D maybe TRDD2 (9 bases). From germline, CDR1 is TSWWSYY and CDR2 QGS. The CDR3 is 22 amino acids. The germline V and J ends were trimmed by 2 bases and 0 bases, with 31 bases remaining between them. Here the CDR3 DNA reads TGTGCTCTTGGGGAAGAGAGTCCTTCCTACCGTACTGGGGGCCCCTACACCGATAAACTCATCTTT. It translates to CALGEESPSYRTGGPYTDKLIF.

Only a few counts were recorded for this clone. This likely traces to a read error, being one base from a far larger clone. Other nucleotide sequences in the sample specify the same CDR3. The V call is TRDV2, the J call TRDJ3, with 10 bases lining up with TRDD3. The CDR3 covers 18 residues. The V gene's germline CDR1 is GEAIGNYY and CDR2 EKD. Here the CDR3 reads CACDKVLGDLWDTRQMFF. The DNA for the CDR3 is TGTGCCTGCGACAAAGTACTGGGGGATCTCTGGGACACCCGACAGATGTTTTTC.

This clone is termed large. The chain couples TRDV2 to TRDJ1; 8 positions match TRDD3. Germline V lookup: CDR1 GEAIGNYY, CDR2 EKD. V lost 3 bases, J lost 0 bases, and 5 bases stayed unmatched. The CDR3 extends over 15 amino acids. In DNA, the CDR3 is TGTGCCTGTGACCGTCTTGGGGGATACACCGATAAACTCATCTTT. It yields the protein CACDRLGGYTDKLIF.

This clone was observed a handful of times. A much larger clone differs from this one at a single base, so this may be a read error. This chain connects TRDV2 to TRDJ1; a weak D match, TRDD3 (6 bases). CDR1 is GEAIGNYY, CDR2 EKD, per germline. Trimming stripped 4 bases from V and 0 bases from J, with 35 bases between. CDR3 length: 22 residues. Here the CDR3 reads CACDPLPLLTPGWGQNTDKLIF. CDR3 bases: TGTGCCTGTGATCCGCTACCCTTACTCACCCCGGGCTGGGGCCAAAACACCGATAAACTCATCTTT.

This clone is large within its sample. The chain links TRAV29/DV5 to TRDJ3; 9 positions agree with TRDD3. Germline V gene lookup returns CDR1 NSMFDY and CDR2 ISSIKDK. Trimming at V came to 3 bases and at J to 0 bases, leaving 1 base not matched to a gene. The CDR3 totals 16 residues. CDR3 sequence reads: CAAIGGYSWDTRQMFF. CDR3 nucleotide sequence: TGTGCAGCAATTGGGGGATACTCCTGGGACACCCGACAGATGTTTTTC.

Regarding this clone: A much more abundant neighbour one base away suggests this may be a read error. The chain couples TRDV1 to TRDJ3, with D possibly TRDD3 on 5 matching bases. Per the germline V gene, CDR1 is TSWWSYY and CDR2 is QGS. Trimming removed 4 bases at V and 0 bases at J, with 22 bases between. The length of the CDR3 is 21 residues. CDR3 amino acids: CALGVIQCSDISSWDTRQMFF. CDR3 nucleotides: TGTGCTCTTGGGGTTATCCAGTGCTCGGATATAAGCTCCTGGGACACCCGACAGATGTTTTTC.